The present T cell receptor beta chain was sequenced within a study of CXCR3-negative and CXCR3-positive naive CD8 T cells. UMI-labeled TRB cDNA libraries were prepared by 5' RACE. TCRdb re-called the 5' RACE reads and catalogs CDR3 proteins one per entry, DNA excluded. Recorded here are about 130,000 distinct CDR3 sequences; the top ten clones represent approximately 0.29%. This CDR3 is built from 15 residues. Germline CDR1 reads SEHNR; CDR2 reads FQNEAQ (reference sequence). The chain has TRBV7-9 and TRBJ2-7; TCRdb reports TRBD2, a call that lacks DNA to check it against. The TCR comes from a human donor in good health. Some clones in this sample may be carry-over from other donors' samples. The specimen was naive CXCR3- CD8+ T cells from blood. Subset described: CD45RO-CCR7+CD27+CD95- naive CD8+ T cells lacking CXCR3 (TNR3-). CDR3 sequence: CASSLGGEGKDEQYF.